Reported below is one T cell receptor beta chain. The sample comes from a study of shared clonotypes between healthy human individuals. Naive CD8 cells, CD45RO-negative and positively selected for CCR7, excluded terminally differentiated effector memory CD45RA+ cells. None of the donors, who were healthy HIV-negative adults, had recently had acute infections or vaccinations. V shed 4 bases and J 0 bases; nucleotides not matched to a gene: 16. The germline gives CDR1 KGHSH, CDR2 LQKENI. This CDR3 is built from 19 residues. This table comes from immunoSEQ multiplex PCR, and its TCRdb copy is limited to in-frame clones, with some not included. This table holds about 2 million clones, around 96% found once.

Sequencing used naive CD8+ T cells sorted from blood. This TCR was sampled from a man aged 18 to 30 in good health. The chain has TRBV18 and TRBJ1-1; the match to TRBD1 covers 8 bases. The DNA of the CDR3 is TGTGCCAGCTCACTTAGCCTAGGACAGGGCGAAAGTATGAACACTGAAGCTTTCTTT. It is translated as CASSLSLGQGESMNTEAFF.